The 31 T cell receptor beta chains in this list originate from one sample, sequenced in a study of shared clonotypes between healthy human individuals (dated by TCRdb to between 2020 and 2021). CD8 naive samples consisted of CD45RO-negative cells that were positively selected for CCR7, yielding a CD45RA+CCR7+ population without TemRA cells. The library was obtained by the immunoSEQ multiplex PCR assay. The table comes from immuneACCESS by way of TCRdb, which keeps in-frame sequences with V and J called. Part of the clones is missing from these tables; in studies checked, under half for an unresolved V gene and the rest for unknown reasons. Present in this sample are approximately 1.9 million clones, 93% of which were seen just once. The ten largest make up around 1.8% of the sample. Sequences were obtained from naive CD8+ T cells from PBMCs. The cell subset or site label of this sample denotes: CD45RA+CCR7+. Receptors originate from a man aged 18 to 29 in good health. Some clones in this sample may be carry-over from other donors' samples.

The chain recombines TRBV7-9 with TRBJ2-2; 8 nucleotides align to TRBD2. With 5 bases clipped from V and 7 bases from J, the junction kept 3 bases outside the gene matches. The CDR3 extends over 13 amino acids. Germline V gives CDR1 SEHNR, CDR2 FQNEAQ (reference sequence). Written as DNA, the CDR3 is TGTGCCAGCAGCGCGGGAGGAGACGGGGAGCTGTTTTTT. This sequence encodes CASSAGGDGELFF.

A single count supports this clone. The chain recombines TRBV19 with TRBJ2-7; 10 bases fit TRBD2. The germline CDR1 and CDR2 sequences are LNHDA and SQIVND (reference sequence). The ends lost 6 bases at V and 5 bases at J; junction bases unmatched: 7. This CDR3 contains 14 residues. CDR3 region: CASSLAGVSHEQYF. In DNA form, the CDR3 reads TGTGCCAGTAGCCTAGCGGGAGTTTCCCACGAGCAGTACTTC.

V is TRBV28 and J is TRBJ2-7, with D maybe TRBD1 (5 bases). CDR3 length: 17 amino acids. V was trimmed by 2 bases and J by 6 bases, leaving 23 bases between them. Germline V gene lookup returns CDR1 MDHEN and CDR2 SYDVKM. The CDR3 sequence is CASSLVLGQGVGSEQYF. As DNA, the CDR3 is TGTGCCAGCAGTTTAGTCCTGGGGCAGGGTGTCGGAAGCGAGCAGTACTTC.

The CDR3 loop is CASSPPSVNEQFF. Written as DNA, the CDR3 is TGTGCCAGCAGCCCCCCCTCGGTGAATGAGCAGTTCTTC. The V call is TRBV7-9, the J call TRBJ2-1, with D unresolved. Trimming cost V 5 bases and J 7 bases, with 12 bases left between them. Germline lookup yields CDR1 SEHNR and CDR2 FQNEAQ (reference sequence). The CDR3 spans 13 residues.

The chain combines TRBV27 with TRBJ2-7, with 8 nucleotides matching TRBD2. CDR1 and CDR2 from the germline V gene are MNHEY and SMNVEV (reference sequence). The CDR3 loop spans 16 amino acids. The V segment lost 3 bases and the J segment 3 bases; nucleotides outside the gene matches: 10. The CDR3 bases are TGTGCCAGCAGTTTCTGGGCGGGAGGTTCCAACTACGAGCAGTACTTC. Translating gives CASSFWAGGSNYEQYF.

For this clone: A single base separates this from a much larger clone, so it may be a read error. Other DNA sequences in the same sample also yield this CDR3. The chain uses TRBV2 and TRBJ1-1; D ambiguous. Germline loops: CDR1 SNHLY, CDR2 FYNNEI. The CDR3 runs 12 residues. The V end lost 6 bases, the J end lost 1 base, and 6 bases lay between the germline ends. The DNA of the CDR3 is TGTGCCAGCAGGGGCCGGAACACTGAAGCTTTCTTT. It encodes CASRGRNTEAFF.

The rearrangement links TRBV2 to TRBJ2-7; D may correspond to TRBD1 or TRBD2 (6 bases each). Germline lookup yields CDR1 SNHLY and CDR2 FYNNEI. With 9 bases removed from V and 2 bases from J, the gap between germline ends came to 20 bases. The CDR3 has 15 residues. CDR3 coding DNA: TGTGCCAGATCAACAACTGACAGGAGGGCCTACGAGCAGTACTTC. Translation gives CARSTTDRRAYEQYF.

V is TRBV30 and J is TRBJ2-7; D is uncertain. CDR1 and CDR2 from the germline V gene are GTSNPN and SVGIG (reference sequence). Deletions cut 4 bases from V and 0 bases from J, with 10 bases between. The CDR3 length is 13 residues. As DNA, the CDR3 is TGTGCCTGGATGGGTCGGATCTCCTACGAGCAGTACTTC. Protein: CAWMGRISYEQYF. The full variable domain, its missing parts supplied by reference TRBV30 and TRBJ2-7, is SQTIHQWPATLVQPVGSPLSLECTVEGTSNPNLYWYRQAAGRGLQLLFYSVGIGQISSEVPQNLSASRPQDRQFILSSKKLLLSDSGFYLCAWMGRISYEQYFGPGTRLTVT.

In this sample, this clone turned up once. The CDR3 protein is CASSPGPGPREQYF. The CDR3 nucleotides read TGTGCCAGCAGCCCGGGGCCGGGACCCCGGGAGCAGTACTTC. The chain joins TRBV5-6 to TRBJ2-7, with D perhaps assigned TRBD1 or TRBD2 (5 bases each). The V end lost 4 bases, the J end lost 7 bases, and 18 bases lay between the germline ends. Germline V gene sequence: CDR1 SGHDT, CDR2 YYEEEE. The CDR3 is made up of 14 amino acids.

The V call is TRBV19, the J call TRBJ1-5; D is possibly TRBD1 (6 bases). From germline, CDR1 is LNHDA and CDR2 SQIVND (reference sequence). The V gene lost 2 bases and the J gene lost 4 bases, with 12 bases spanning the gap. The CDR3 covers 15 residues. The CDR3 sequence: CASSILRDTNQPQHF. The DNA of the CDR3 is TGTGCCAGTAGTATACTCCGGGACACTAATCAGCCCCAGCATTTT.

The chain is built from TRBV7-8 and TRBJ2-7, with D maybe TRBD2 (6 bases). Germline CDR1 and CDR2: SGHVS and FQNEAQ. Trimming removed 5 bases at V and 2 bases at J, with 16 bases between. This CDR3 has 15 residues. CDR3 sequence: CASSPRGGAPYEQYF. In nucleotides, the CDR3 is TGTGCCAGCAGCCCAAGAGGAGGGGCGCCCTACGAGCAGTACTTC.

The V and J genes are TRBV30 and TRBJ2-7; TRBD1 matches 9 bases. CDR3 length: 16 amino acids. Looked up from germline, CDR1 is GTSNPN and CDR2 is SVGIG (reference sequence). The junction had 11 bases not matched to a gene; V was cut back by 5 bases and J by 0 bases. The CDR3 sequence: CAWDTGGEGFSYEQYF. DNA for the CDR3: TGTGCCTGGGACACAGGGGGCGAAGGCTTCTCCTACGAGCAGTACTTC.

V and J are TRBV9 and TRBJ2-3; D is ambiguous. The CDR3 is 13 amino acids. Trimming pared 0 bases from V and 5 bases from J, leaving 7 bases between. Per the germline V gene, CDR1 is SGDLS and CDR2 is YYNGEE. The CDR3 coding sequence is TGTGCCAGCAGCGTAGGTGGGTTAGATACGCAGTATTTT. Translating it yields CASSVGGLDTQYF.

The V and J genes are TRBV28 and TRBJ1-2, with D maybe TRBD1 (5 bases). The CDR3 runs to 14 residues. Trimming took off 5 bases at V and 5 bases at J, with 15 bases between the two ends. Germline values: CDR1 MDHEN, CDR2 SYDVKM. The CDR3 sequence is CASSPRGEGYGYTF. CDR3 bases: TGTGCCAGCAGTCCCCGTGGTGAGGGGTATGGCTACACCTTC.

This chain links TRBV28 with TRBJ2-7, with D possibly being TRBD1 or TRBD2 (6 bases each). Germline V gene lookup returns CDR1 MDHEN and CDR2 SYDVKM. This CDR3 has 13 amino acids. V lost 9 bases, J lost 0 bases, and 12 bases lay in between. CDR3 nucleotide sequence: TGTGCCAGTAGGGGGGAAAACTCCTACGAGCAGTACTTC. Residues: CASRGENSYEQYF. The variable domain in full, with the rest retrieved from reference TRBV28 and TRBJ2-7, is DVKVTQSSRYLVKRTGEKVFLECVQDMDHENMFWYRQDPGLGLRLIYFSYDVKMKEKGDIPEGYSVSREKKERFSLILESASTNQTSMYLCASRGENSYEQYFGPGTRLTVT.

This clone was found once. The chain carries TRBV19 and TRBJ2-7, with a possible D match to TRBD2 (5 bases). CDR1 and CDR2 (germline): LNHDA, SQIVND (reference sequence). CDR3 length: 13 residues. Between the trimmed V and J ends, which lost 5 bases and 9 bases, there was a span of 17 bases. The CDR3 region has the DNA TGTGCCAGTAGTGGTCCCGGGAACATATCGCAGTACTTC. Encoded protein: CASSGPGNISQYF.

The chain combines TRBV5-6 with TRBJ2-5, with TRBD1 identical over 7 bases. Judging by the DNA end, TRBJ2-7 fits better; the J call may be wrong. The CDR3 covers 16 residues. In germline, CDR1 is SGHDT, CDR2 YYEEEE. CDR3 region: CASSFATEGTAYEQYF. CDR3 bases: TGTGCCAGCAGCTTCGCCACCGAAGGGACAGCCTACGAGCAGTACTTC.

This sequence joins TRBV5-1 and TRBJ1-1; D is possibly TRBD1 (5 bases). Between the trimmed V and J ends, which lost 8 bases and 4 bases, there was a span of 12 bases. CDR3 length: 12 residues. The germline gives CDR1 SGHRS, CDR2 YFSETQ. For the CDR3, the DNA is TGCGCCAGTCACGAGGGGTTCACTGAAGCTTTCTTT. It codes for CASHEGFTEAFF. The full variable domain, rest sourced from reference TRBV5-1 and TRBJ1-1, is KAGVTQTPRYLIKTRGQQVTLSCSPISGHRSVSWYQQTPGQGLQFLFEYFSETQRNKGNFPGRFSGRQFSNSRSEMNVSTLELGDSALYLCASHEGFTEAFFGQGTRLTVV.

CDR3 nucleotides: TGTGCCAGCAGCCGGGGGAAGACCCTCTCCTACAATGAGCAGTTCTTC. This gives the protein CASSRGKTLSYNEQFF. The chain uses TRBV2 and TRBJ2-1; possibly TRBD2 for D (6 bases). The CDR3 extends over 16 amino acids. Germline V CDR1 and CDR2: SNHLY, FYNNEI. V shed 6 bases and J shed 0 bases, with 15 bases lying between them.

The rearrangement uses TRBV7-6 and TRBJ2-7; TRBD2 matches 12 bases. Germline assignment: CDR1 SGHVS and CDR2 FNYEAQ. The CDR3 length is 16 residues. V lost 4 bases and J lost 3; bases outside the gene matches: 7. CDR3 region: CASSSLPGLAGYEQYF. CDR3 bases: TGTGCCAGCAGCTCCCTTCCGGGACTAGCGGGCTACGAGCAGTACTTC. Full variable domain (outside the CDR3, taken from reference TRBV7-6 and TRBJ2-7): GAGVSQSPRYKVTKRGQDVALRCDPISGHVSLYWYRQALGQGPEFLTYFNYEAQQDKSGLPNDRFSAERPEGSISTLTIQRTEQRDSAMYRCASSSLPGLAGYEQYFGPGTRLTVT.

The CDR3 region has the DNA TGTGCCAGCAGCGGGCCTTGGGCGGGAGGGCCGGAGGCCCAGTACTTC. It codes for CASSGPWAGGPEAQYF. V is TRBV9 and J is TRBJ2-5; 9 nucleotides align to TRBD2. This CDR3 comprises 16 residues. Looked up from germline, CDR1 is SGDLS and CDR2 is YYNGEE. V lost 3 bases and J lost 9; bases outside the gene matches: 15. The variable domain in full, completed from reference TRBV9 and TRBJ2-5, reads DSGVTQTPKHLITATGQRVTLRCSPRSGDLSVYWYQQSLDQGLQFLIQYYNGEERAKGNILERFSAQQFPDLHSELNLSSLELGDSALYFCASSGPWAGGPEAQYFGPGTRLLVL.

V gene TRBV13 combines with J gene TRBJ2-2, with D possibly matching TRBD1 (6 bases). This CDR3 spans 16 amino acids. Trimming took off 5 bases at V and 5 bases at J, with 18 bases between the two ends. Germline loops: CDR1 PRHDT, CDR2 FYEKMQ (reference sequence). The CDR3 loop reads CASSHTGLIGTGELFF. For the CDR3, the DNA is TGTGCCAGCAGCCACACAGGGTTAATTGGGACCGGGGAGCTGTTTTTT.

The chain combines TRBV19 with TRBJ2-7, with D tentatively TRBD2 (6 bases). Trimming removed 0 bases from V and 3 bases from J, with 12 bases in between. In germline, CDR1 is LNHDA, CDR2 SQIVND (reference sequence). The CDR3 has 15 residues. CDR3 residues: CASSIDGTPYYEQYF. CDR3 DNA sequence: TGTGCCAGTAGTATAGACGGGACTCCATACTACGAGCAGTACTTC.

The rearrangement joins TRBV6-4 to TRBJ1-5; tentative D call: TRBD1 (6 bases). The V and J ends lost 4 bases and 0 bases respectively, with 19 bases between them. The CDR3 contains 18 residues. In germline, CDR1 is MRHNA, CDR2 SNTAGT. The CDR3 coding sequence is TGTGCCAGCAGTGGAGGGCAGGGGAACGGTTATAGCAATCAGCCCCAGCATTTT. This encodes CASSGGQGNGYSNQPQHF.

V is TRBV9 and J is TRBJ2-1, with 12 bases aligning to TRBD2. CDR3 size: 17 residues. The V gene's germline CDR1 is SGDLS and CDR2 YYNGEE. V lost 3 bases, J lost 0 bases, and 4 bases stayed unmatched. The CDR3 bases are TGTGCCAGCAGCGGGGGACTAGCGGGTTCCTCCTACAATGAGCAGTTCTTC. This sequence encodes CASSGGLAGSSYNEQFF.

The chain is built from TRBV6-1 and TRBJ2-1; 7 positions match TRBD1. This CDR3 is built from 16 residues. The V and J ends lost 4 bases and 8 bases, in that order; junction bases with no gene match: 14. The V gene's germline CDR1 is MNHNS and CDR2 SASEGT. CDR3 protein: CASSVQGSPFFHEQFF. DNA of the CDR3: TGTGCCAGCAGTGTACAGGGGTCCCCTTTCTTTCATGAGCAGTTCTTC.

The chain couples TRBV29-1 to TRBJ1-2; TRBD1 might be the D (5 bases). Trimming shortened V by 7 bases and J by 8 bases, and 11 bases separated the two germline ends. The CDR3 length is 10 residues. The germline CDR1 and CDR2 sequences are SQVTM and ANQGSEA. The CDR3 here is CSADRDGYTF. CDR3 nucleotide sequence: TGCAGCGCCGATAGGGACGGCTACACCTTC.

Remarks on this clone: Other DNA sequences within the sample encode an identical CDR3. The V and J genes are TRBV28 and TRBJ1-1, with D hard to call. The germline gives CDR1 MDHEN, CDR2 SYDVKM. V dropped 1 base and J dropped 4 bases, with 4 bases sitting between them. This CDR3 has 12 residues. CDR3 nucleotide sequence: TGTGCCAGCAGTTTATATGGCACTGAAGCTTTCTTT. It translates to CASSLYGTEAFF.

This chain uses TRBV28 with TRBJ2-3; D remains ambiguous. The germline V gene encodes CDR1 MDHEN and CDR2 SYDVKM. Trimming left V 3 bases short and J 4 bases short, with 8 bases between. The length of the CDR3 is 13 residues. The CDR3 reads CASSFRSADTQYF. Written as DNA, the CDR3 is TGTGCCAGCAGTTTCCGGAGTGCAGATACGCAGTATTTT. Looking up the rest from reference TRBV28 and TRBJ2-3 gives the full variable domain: DVKVTQSSRYLVKRTGEKVFLECVQDMDHENMFWYRQDPGLGLRLIYFSYDVKMKEKGDIPEGYSVSREKKERFSLILESASTNQTSMYLCASSFRSADTQYFGPGTRLTVL.

In DNA form, the CDR3 reads TGCGCCAGCAGCCAAGATTTTTATGACGAGCAGTACTTC. Translated: CASSQDFYDEQYF. The chain couples TRBV4-3 to TRBJ2-7; D is ambiguous. Germline values: CDR1 LGHNA, CDR2 YSLEER. This CDR3 region has 13 residues. Between the trimmed V and J ends, which lost 0 bases and 5 bases, there was a span of 8 bases.

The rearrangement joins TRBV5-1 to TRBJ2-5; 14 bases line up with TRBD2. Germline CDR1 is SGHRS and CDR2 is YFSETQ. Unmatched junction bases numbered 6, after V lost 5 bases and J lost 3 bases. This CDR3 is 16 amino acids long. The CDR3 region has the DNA TGCGCCAGCAGACCCGGGACTAGCGGGGGAAAAGAGACCCAGTACTTC. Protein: CASRPGTSGGKETQYF.